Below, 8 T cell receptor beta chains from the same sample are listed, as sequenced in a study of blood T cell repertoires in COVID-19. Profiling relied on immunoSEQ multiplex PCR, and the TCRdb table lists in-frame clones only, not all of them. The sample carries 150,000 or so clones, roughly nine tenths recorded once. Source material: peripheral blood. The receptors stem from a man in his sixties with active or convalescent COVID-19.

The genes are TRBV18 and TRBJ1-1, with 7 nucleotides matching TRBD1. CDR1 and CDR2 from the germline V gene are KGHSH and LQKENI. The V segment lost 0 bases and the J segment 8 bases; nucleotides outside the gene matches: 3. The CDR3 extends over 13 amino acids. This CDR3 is CASSPPLTGEAFF. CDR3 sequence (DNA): TGTGCCAGCTCACCACCCCTGACAGGGGAAGCTTTCTTT.

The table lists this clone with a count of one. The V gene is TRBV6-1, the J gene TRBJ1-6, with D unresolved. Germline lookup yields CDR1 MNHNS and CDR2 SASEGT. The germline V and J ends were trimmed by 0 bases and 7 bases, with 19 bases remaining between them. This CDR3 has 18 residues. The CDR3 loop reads CASSEALLGLLGNSPLHF. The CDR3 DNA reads TGTGCCAGCAGTGAAGCGCTTCTCGGTCTACTCGGGAATTCACCCCTCCACTTT.

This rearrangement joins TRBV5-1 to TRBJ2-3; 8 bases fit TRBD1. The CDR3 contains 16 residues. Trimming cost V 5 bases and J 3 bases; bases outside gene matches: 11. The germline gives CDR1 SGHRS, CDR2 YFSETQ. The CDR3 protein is CASRVVQGARTDTQYF. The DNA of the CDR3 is TGCGCCAGCAGAGTGGTCCAGGGGGCGCGAACAGATACGCAGTATTTT.

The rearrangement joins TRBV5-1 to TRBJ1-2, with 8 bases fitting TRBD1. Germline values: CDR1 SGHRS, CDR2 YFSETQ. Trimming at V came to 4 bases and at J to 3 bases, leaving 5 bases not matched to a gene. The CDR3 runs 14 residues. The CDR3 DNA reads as TGCGCCAGCAGCCTAGGGACAGGCCACTATGGCTACACCTTC. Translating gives CASSLGTGHYGYTF.

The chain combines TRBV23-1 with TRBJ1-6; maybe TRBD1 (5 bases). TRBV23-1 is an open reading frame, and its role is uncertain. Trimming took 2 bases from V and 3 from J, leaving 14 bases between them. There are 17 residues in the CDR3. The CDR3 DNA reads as TGCGCCAGCAGTCAAAGTTGGGGCAGGTTCTATAATTCACCCCTCCACTTT. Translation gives CASSQSWGRFYNSPLHF.

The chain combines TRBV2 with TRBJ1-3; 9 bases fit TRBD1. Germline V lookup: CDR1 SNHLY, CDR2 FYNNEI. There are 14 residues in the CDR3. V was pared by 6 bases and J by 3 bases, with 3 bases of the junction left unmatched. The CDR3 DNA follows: TGTGCCAGCAGGGACAGGGGTGGTGGAAACACCATATATTTT. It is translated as CASRDRGGGNTIYF.

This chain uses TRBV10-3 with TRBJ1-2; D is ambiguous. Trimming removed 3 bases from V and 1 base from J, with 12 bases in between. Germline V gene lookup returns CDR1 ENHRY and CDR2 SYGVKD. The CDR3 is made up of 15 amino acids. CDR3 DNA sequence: TGTGCCATCAGTGACAGACGACTATTTAACTATGGCTACACCTTC. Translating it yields CAISDRRLFNYGYTF.

As DNA, the CDR3 is TGTGCCAGCAGGTGGGACAGGGCCCTTAATGAAAAACTGTTTTTT. Protein sequence: CASRWDRALNEKLFF. The rearrangement uses TRBV28 and TRBJ1-4; 9 bases are a match to TRBD1. J was trimmed by 4 bases and V by 6 bases; bases with no gene match: 6. The CDR3 totals 15 residues. Germline CDR1 MDHEN, CDR2 SYDVKM.